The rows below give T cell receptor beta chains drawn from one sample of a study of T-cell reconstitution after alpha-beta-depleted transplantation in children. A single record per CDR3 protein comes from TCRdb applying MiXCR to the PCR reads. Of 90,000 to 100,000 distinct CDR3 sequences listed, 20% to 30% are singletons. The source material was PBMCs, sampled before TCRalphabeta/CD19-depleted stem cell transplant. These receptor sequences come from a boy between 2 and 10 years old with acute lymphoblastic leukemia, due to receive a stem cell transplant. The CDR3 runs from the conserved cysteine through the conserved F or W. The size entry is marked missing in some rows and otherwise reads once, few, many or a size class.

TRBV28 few CASSTLYEQYF
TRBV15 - CATSKFRALGTGELFF
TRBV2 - CASSTTSGGVKDYEQYF
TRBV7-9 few CASSSNRTGEDTEAFF
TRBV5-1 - CASSPNSGGNTGELFF
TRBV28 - CASSLLTSGHQETQYF
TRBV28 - CASSLGGGDYEQYF
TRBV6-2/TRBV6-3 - CASTSSSRQFF
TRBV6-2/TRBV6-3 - CASSYETGSYEQYF
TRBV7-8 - CASSLIGQDFYEQYF
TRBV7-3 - CASSLRARDRGRPDTQYF
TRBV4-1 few CASSQVPTGSGYEQYF
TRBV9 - CASSASPHWSSDTQYF
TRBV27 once CASSLSIPLAGYSYEQYF
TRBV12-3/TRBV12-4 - CASSYRKSGETQYF
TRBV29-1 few CSVRTAKNIQYF
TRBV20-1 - CSASRFVDSFDSPLHF
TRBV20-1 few CSAGDGNQPQHF
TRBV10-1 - CASSQNLESQYF
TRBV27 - CASSQQAGAYNEQFF
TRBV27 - CASRGDRVSGELFF
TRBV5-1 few CASSPGLDRPYNEQFF
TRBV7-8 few CASSFLRGSSYNEQFF
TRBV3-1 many CASSPSGGTYNEQFF
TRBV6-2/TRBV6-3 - CASSNYLEAFF
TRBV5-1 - CASSISGQNERFF
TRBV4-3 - CASGREGARTGELFF
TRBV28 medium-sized CASSTRTAYNEAFF
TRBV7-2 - CASSLVGLAAETQYF
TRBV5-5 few CASSLGDMGNHLSETQYF
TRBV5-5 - CASSLAGLPYEQYF
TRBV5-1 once CASSSDTRRRDEQFF
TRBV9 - CASSGQGFGKAFF
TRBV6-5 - CASSYSSLHKPGQRNTIYF
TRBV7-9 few CASSLGQPYEQYF
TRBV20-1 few CSARDPQGGDTQYF
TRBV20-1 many CSARADLLSHNQYF
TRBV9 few CASSVSGGPYNEQFF
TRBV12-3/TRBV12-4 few CASSLGGDRGYTF
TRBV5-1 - CASRGGQPGYEQYF
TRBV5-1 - CASSFDNNYGYTF
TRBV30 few CAWSVRGTQYF
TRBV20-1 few CSARVTHGYTF